The 15 T cell receptor beta chains below come from one sample, sequenced in a study of CD4 T cells in relation to SARS-CoV-2 and coronaviruses. Unexposed donor CD4+ T cells date from about 2011-2018, before the COVID-19 pandemic. The cells were cultured for under 13 days before CD4+ T cells were isolated. The antigens these receptors bind are not known. Libraries were prepared by immunoSEQ multiplex PCR; TCRdb keeps only in-frame clonotypes and omits some of them. The sample records just under 20,000 clones, roughly 80% being singletons. Source material: CD4+ T cells from PBMCs, cultured in vitro. All receptors derive from a human donor in good health.

The chain joins TRBV7-8 to TRBJ2-2; 13 nucleotides align to TRBD2. The length of the CDR3 is 18 residues. The germline V gene has CDR1 SGHVS and CDR2 FQNEAQ. The V and J ends lost 1 base and 7 bases, in that order; junction bases with no gene match: 9. The CDR3 loop reads CASSLGRGTSGTGGELFF. In DNA, the CDR3 is TGTGCCAGCAGCTTAGGTCGGGGGACTAGCGGGACGGGCGGGGAGCTGTTTTTT.

This chain joins TRBV19 and TRBJ1-4; D possibly corresponds to TRBD1 (5 bases). The ends were cut back, 7 bases at V and 7 bases at J, with 16 bases in the middle. Germline V lookup: CDR1 LNHDA, CDR2 SQIVND (reference sequence). This CDR3 region has 14 residues. The CDR3 here is CASNFVQGGEKLFF. CDR3 nucleotides: TGTGCCAGTAACTTTGTGCAGGGCGGTGAAAAACTGTTTTTT.

V usage is TRBV5-1 and J usage is TRBJ2-5; 7 bases are shared with TRBD1. CDR1 SGHRS and CDR2 YFSETQ come from the germline V gene. V shed 0 bases and J 5 bases; nucleotides not matched to a gene: 4. This CDR3 comprises 14 residues. The CDR3 is CASSLGQGRETQYF. The CDR3 coding sequence is TGCGCCAGCAGCTTGGGACAGGGACGTGAGACCCAGTACTTC.

In this sample, this clone turned up a few times. V usage is TRBV7-9 and J usage is TRBJ1-1; 9 bases align to TRBD1. This CDR3 has 14 amino acids. V shed 8 bases, J shed 4 bases, and the junction held 8 bases outside the gene matches. The germline CDR1 and CDR2 sequences are SEHNR and FQNEAQ (reference sequence). CDR3 protein: CASLRTGASTEAFF. DNA for the CDR3: TGTGCCAGCCTAAGGACAGGGGCGAGCACTGAAGCTTTCTTT.

The rearrangement links TRBV9 to TRBJ2-2; D unclear. V lost 4 bases and J lost 1, with 11 bases in between. Germline V CDR1 and CDR2: SGDLS, YYNGEE. The CDR3 length is 15 residues. The DNA for the CDR3 is TGTGCCAGCAGCCCGTCCGGGCAGAACACCGGGGAGCTGTTTTTT. This translates into CASSPSGQNTGELFF.

The chain joins TRBV3-1 (or the pseudogene TRBV3-2) to TRBJ1-2; the D is unclear. Germline CDR1 reads LGHDT; CDR2 reads YNNKEL (reference sequence). The CDR3 length is 14 residues. V was shortened by 2 bases and J by 0 bases, with 7 bases between the two germline ends. In DNA form, the CDR3 reads TGTGCCAGCAGCCAACGGGAAGCTAACTATGGCTACACCTTC. Amino acids: CASSQREANYGYTF.

The chain uses TRBV7-3 and TRBJ2-1, with TRBD2 matching over 13 bases. CDR1 and CDR2 (germline): SGHTA, FQGTGA. The CDR3 has 18 residues. V lost 5 bases, J lost 5 bases, and 12 bases stayed unmatched. The CDR3 region has the DNA TGTGCCAGCAGCGCCCGGACTAGCGGGAGTGGAAACCACAATGAGCAGTTCTTC. As protein: CASSARTSGSGNHNEQFF.

J is TRBJ1-6 and V is TRBV7-2, with D unclear. This CDR3 spans 17 amino acids. The V end was cut by 0 bases, the J end by 7 bases, with 16 bases between. Germline V lookup: CDR1 SGHTA, CDR2 FQGNSA. The CDR3 is CASSLALGGSGNSPLHF. CDR3 sequence (DNA): TGTGCCAGCAGCTTAGCGCTAGGCGGCAGCGGGAATTCACCCCTCCACTTT.

V is TRBV4-1 and J is TRBJ2-7; D is ambiguous. The V end lost 3 bases, the J end lost 5 bases, and 17 bases lay between the germline ends. The CDR3 extends over 15 amino acids. Germline-derived CDR1 and CDR2 are MGHRA and YSYEKL. Here the CDR3 reads CASSQTPKKDDEQYF. DNA of the CDR3: TGCGCCAGCAGCCAGACCCCTAAGAAAGATGACGAGCAGTACTTC.

CDR3 amino acids: CASSGQNYGYTF. CDR3 in DNA: TGTGCCAGCAGTGGCCAGAACTATGGCTACACCTTC. The chain recombines TRBV2 with TRBJ1-2; D is unclear. Germline CDR1 SNHLY, CDR2 FYNNEI. The V and J ends lost 4 bases and 2 bases respectively, with 5 bases between them. The CDR3 sequence is 12 residues long.

This clone has a single count. CDR3 region: CASSLREIETDTQYF. CDR3 in DNA: TGTGCCAGCAGCTTACGGGAGATCGAGACAGATACGCAGTATTTT. The chain is built from TRBV5-4 and TRBJ2-3; TRBD2 might be the D (6 bases). Germline V CDR1 and CDR2: SGHNT, YYREEE (reference sequence). Deletions cut 2 bases from V and 3 bases from J, with 13 bases between. This CDR3 has 15 amino acids. The full variable domain, rest sourced from reference TRBV5-4 and TRBJ2-3, is ETGVTQSPTHLIKTRGQQVTLRCSSQSGHNTVSWYQQALGQGPQFIFQYYREEENGRGNFPPRFSGLQFPNYSSELNVNALELDDSALYLCASSLREIETDTQYFGPGTRLTVL.

This CDR3 reads CASSANIHTEAFF. CDR3 bases: TGTGCCAGCAGCGCCAATATTCACACTGAAGCTTTCTTT. The rearrangement uses TRBV9 and TRBJ1-1, with unresolved D. This CDR3 is 13 amino acids long. The V gene lost 3 bases and the J gene lost 3 bases, with 9 bases spanning the gap. Germline CDR1 reads SGDLS; CDR2 reads YYNGEE.

There are a few counts of this clone. This sequence joins TRBV29-1 and TRBJ1-2; TRBD1 matches 10 bases. CDR1 and CDR2 from the germline V gene are SQVTM and ANQGSEA. V dropped 6 bases and J dropped 3; count of bases not matched to a gene: 4. This CDR3 region has 13 residues. CDR3: CSVPDRGDYGYTF. The CDR3 DNA follows: TGCAGCGTGCCGGACAGGGGGGACTATGGCTACACCTTC.

The chain has TRBV4-1 and TRBJ1-2, with 7 bases aligning to TRBD1. The CDR3 is 16 residues long. J was trimmed by 2 bases and V by 4 bases; bases with no gene match: 10. Germline V gives CDR1 MGHRA, CDR2 YSYEKL. The CDR3 loop is CASSPLLPGQNYGYTF. CDR3 nucleotides: TGCGCCAGCAGCCCCCTCTTACCGGGACAGAACTATGGCTACACCTTC.

The J gene is TRBJ2-2, the V gene TRBV29-1; 9 positions agree with TRBD1. Germline assignment: CDR1 SQVTM and CDR2 ANQGSEA. J gave up 5 bases and V 2 bases, and 3 bases lay outside the gene matches. This CDR3 is built from 14 residues. CDR3 DNA: TGCAGCGTTGAAAAAGGACAGGGGACCGGGGAGCTGTTTTTT. Protein: CSVEKGQGTGELFF.